One sample yielded the 4 T cell receptor beta chains listed below, sequenced in a study of shared clonotypes between healthy human individuals. This table comes from immunoSEQ multiplex PCR, and its TCRdb copy is limited to in-frame clones, with some not included. This sample carries 2 million to 2.5 million clones, 85% to 95% of them seen once, and the ten largest clones take around 0.4%. Input material: naive CD4+ T cells from PBMCs. Described subset: CD45RA+ positively selected. Receptor source: a man aged 18 to 29 in good health. Some clones in this sample may be carry-over from other donors' samples.

This rearrangement joins TRBV29-1 to TRBJ2-3, with 7 positions matching TRBD2. This CDR3 region has 13 residues. Germline lookup yields CDR1 SQVTM and CDR2 ANQGSEA. V was pared by 5 bases and J by 1 base, with 3 bases of the junction left unmatched. The CDR3 nucleotides are TGCAGCGTTCCTGGGAGGGGCACAGATACGCAGTATTTT. Translation: CSVPGRGTDTQYF.

The V gene is TRBV28, the J gene TRBJ2-5; weak D call: TRBD2 (6 bases). Trimming left V 5 bases short and J 3 bases short, with 19 bases between. The V gene's germline CDR1 is MDHEN and CDR2 SYDVKM. The CDR3 is made up of 16 amino acids. This CDR3 reads CASSNPQSGVKETQYF. The CDR3 DNA is TGTGCCAGCAGTAACCCACAATCGGGAGTAAAAGAGACCCAGTACTTC.

This sequence joins TRBV21-1 and TRBJ2-4; TRBD1 is the table's D call, not checked against the DNA. TRBV21-1 is reported as a pseudogene. This CDR3 spans 18 amino acids. CDR3 loop: CASSPRDQWDRAKNIQYF. In DNA, the CDR3 is TGTGCCAGCAGCCCTCGAGACCAGTGGGACAGGGCCAAAAACATTCAGTACTTC.

This chain uses TRBV5-1 with TRBJ2-3; D may be TRBD2 (6 bases). Trimming cost V 5 bases and J 0 bases, with 13 bases left between them. This CDR3 has 15 amino acids. The germline V gene encodes CDR1 SGHRS and CDR2 YFSETQ. CDR3 bases: TGCGCCAGCAGACTGGATGCGGGAAGCACAGATACGCAGTATTTT. This gives the protein CASRLDAGSTDTQYF.